These 8 T cell receptor beta chains share one sample of origin, sequenced in a study of shared clonotypes between healthy human individuals. Only in-frame clones appear in the TCRdb table, and some are missing; sequencing was by immunoSEQ multiplex PCR. The table has hundreds of thousands of clones, around 78% seen once. The source material was PBMCs. The receptors shown here come from a woman in her forties in good health. Some clones in this sample may be carry-over from other donors' samples.

This chain uses TRBV29-1 with TRBJ2-7; D may correspond to TRBD1 or TRBD2 (6 bases each). This CDR3 contains 13 residues. V lost 7 bases to trimming and J lost 2 bases, with 15 bases between them. Germline CDR1 and CDR2: SQVTM and ANQGSEA. The CDR3 loop is CSAGGGATYEQYF. CDR3 in DNA: TGCAGCGCCGGGGGCGGAGCGACCTACGAGCAGTACTTC.

The J gene is TRBJ2-1, the V gene TRBV6-1, with TRBD2 matching 10 bases. In germline, CDR1 is MNHNS, CDR2 SASEGT. The length of the CDR3 is 15 residues. V dropped 6 bases and J dropped 4; count of bases not matched to a gene: 6. The CDR3 region is CASRPGLALYNEQFF. The CDR3 DNA sequence: TGTGCCAGCAGACCGGGACTAGCGCTATACAATGAGCAGTTCTTC.

The rearrangement links TRBV6-5 to TRBJ2-2; D is possibly TRBD1 (6 bases). This CDR3 is built from 14 residues. V lost 5 bases to trimming and J lost 5 bases, with 12 bases between them. Per germline, CDR1 MNHEY and CDR2 SVGAGI. The DNA of the CDR3 is TGTGCCAGCAGTCGTCAGGGGTGGACCGGGGAGCTGTTTTTT. Its translation: CASSRQGWTGELFF.

This chain connects TRBV7-9 to TRBJ1-2, with D tentatively TRBD1 (6 bases). Germline V lookup: CDR1 SEHNR, CDR2 FQNEAQ (reference sequence). The V and J ends lost 6 bases and 0 bases respectively, with 14 bases between them. This CDR3 is built from 15 residues. As DNA, the CDR3 is TGTGCCAGCAGTCGCCGGGACACAGCTAACTATGGCTACACCTTC. It yields the protein CASSRRDTANYGYTF.

This chain connects TRBV19 to TRBJ2-7; TRBD2 agrees at 9 bases. The trim removed 6 bases at V and 3 bases at J, leaving 15 bases unmatched. The CDR3 contains 17 residues. The germline CDR1 and CDR2 sequences are LNHDA and SQIVND (reference sequence). Here the CDR3 reads CASSPRIRLAEIYEQYF. CDR3 DNA sequence: TGTGCCAGTAGCCCTCGGATCCGACTAGCGGAAATCTACGAGCAGTACTTC.

Worth noting for this clone: Other DNA sequences from this sample encode an identical CDR3 as well. The chain has TRBV11-2 and TRBJ2-7; 11 bases agree with TRBD2. The CDR3 is made up of 14 amino acids. Germline V gene data show CDR1 as SGHAT and CDR2 as FQNNGV. V was pared by 6 bases and J by 2 bases, with 3 bases of the junction left unmatched. CDR3 sequence (DNA): TGTGCCAGCAGTCTAGCGGGAGGTCCCTACGAGCAGTACTTC. The encoded protein is CASSLAGGPYEQYF.

As regards this clone: A far larger clone is a single base away, which makes a read error likely. This sequence joins TRBV6-1 and TRBJ1-1; D might be TRBD1 (5 bases). Germline assignment: CDR1 MNHNS and CDR2 SASEGT. The ends were cut back, 5 bases at V and 1 base at J, with 8 bases in the middle. The CDR3 is 13 amino acids. The CDR3 nucleotides are TGTGCCAGCAGTCCCACAGGGAACACTGAAGCTTTCTTT. This codes for CASSPTGNTEAFF.

V and J are TRBV7-3 and TRBJ2-1, with TRBD1 matching over 8 bases. The CDR3 runs 14 residues. The V segment lost 5 bases and the J segment 5 bases; nucleotides outside the gene matches: 5. Germline CDR1 reads SGHTA; CDR2 reads FQGTGA. The CDR3 loop reads CASSTGQVDNEQFF. The CDR3 nucleotides read TGTGCCAGCAGCACGGGACAGGTAGACAATGAGCAGTTCTTC.